This T cell receptor beta chain originates from a study of blood T cell repertoires in COVID-19. The CDR3 sequence is 15 residues long. The V gene's germline CDR1 is KGHSH and CDR2 LQKENI. J gave up 2 bases and V 2 bases, and 1 base lay outside the gene matches. Sequencing was performed with immunoSEQ multiplex PCR; in TCRdb, only in-frame clones are kept and a portion is missing. The data contain about 330,000 clones, 86% of them seen just once; the ten biggest clones take up 1.5% to 2%. The rearrangement joins TRBV18 to TRBJ2-1; TRBD1 matches at 9 bases. The clonotype comes from a woman in her forties or fifties with acute or convalescent COVID-19. Sample: peripheral blood. The CDR3 DNA reads as TGTGCCAGCTCACCAGGGACAGGGACCTACAATGAGCAGTTCTTC. This sequence encodes CASSPGTGTYNEQFF.